The clone carrying this T cell receptor beta chain was counted many times. Its antigen is as yet unknown. The data stem from a study of T cells in Graves' hyperthyroidism and ophthalmopathy. Points from the study as a whole: Blood also showed most of the thyroid clonotypes that were expanded above 0.001.

Regions amplified from RNA transcripts were the TCR beta CDR3 regions. The study used the HTBI primer set for a first-round RT-PCR of the TCR CDR3. TCRdb independently ran MiXCR on the multiplex PCR reads; one entry per CDR3 protein. The repertoire consists of approximately 500,000 distinct CDR3 sequences, with more than 45% occurring once and the leading ten covering more than 7.5%. The CDR3 is made up of 16 amino acids. The germline V gene encodes CDR1 LGHNA and CDR2 YNFKEQ. Trimming pared 4 bases from V and 0 bases from J, leaving 13 bases between. Absent ophthalmopathy progression within 18 months defined stable Graves' hyperthyroidism.

This chain links TRBV4-2 with TRBJ1-5, with D maybe TRBD1 (6 bases). The sequencing sample was made of peripheral blood or thyroid tissue (not recorded which). The clonotype originates from a woman under 30 with Graves' hyperthyroidism. CDR3 sequence: CASSPGTIDSNQPQHF. CDR3 nucleotides: TGTGCCAGCAGCCCCGGGACAATCGATAGCAATCAGCCCCAGCATTTT.